These 5 T cell receptor beta chains were all obtained from the same sample, sequenced in a study of T cell responses to AZD1222 COVID-19 vaccine. Sequencing was performed with immunoSEQ multiplex PCR; in TCRdb, only in-frame clones are kept and a portion is missing. The table shows over 95,000 clones, with about 83% occurring only once. The sequencing here drew on peripheral blood, taken on day 0 of AZD1222 vaccination. The receptors shown here come from an adult in good health.

The V and J genes are TRBV21-1 and TRBJ1-3. TRBV21-1 is a recognized pseudogene. CDR3 length equals 12 residues. The CDR3 nucleotides read TGTGCCAGAAGGGACCTGAGAAACACCATATATTTT. It specifies CARRDLRNTIYF.

The chain employs TRBV5-4 and TRBJ2-5; D is undetermined. In germline, CDR1 is SGHNT, CDR2 YYREEE (reference sequence). The CDR3 contains 16 residues. V shed 0 bases and J shed 2 bases, with 14 bases lying between them. This chain's CDR3 is CASSLERARSQETQYF. DNA of the CDR3: TGTGCCAGCAGCTTGGAGCGAGCCAGATCTCAAGAGACCCAGTACTTC. The full variable domain, completed using reference TRBV5-4 and TRBJ2-5, is ETGVTQSPTHLIKTRGQQVTLRCSSQSGHNTVSWYQQALGQGPQFIFQYYREEENGRGNFPPRFSGLQFPNYSSELNVNALELDDSALYLCASSLERARSQETQYFGPGTRLLVL.

This clone was seen just once. The CDR3 reads CASTTRDEQFF. The CDR3 DNA follows: TGTGCCAGTACCACGCGGGATGAGCAGTTCTTC. This rearrangement joins TRBV19 to TRBJ2-1; D possibly corresponds to TRBD2 (5 bases). V was trimmed by 7 bases and J by 8 bases, leaving 9 bases between them. The V gene's germline CDR1 is LNHDA and CDR2 SQIVND (reference sequence). The CDR3 has 11 amino acids.

This clone came up once. The chain couples TRBV6-5 to TRBJ2-2, with D perhaps being TRBD1 or TRBD2 (5 bases each). V lost 6 bases to trimming and J lost 5 bases, with 13 bases between them. This CDR3 has 14 amino acids. Germline V gene data show CDR1 as MNHEY and CDR2 as SVGAGI. The DNA for the CDR3 is TGTGCCAGCAGGGGGGAAATCGGGACCGGGGAGCTGTTTTTT. Translation gives CASRGEIGTGELFF.

This clone was picked up a small number of times. The rearrangement joins TRBV29-1 to TRBJ1-2; D may be TRBD1 (5 bases). Trimming stripped 4 bases from V and 3 bases from J, with 12 bases between. CDR1 and CDR2 (germline): SQVTM, ANQGSEA. CDR3 size: 13 residues. The CDR3 loop reads CSVVGGADYGYTF. CDR3 DNA: TGCAGCGTTGTCGGAGGGGCAGACTATGGCTACACCTTC.